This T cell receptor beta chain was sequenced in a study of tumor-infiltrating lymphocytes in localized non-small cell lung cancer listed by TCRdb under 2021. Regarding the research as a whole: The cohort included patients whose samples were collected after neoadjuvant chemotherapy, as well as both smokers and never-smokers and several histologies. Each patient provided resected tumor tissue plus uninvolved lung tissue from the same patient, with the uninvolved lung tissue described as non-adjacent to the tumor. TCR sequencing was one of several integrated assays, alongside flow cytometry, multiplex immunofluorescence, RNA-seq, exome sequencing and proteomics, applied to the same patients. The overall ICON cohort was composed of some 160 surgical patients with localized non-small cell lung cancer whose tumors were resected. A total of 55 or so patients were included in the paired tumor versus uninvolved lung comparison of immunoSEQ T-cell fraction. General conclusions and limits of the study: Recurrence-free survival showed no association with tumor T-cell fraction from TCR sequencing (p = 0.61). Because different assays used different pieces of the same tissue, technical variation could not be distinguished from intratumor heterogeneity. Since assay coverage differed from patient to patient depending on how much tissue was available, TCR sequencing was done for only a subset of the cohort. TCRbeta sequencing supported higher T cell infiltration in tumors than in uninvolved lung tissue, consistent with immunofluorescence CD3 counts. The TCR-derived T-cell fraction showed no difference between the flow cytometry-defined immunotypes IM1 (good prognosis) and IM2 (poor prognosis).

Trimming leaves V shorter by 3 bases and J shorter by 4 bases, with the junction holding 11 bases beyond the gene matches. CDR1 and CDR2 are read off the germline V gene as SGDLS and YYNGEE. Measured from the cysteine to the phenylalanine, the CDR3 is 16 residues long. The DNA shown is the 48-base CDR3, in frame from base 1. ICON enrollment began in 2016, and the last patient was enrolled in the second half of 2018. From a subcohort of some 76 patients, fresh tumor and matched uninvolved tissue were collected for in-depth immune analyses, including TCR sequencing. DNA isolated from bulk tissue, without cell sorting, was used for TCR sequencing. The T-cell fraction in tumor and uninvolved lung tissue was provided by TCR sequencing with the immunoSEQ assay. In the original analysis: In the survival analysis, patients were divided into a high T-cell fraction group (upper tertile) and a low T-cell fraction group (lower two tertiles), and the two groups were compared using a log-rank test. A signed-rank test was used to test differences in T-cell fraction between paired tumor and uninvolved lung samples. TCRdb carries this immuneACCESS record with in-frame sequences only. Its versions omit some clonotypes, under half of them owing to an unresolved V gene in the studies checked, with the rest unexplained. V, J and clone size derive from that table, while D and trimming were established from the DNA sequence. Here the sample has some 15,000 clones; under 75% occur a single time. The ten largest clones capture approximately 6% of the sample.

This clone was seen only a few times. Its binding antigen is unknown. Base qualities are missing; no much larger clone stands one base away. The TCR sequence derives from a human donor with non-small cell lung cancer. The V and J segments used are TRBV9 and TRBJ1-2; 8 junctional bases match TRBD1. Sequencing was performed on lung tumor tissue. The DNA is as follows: TGTGCCAGCAGCGCCGGGACAGGTTACTCCCCCTATGGCTACACCTTC. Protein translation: CASSAGTGYSPYGYTF.